These T cell receptor beta chains were read from a single sample in a study of T-cell memory formation after mild COVID-19. TCRdb used MiXCR to reprocess the 5' RACE reads, holding one entry per CDR3 protein. The sample shows about 240,000 distinct CDR3 sequences, roughly a tenth of them seen only once. The sample consisted of PBMCs or a T cell subset sorted from them (not recorded which). The receptors shown here come from a man between 18 and 29 years old who had mild COVID-19 (a few samples of this study predate the infection). Cell type and time point are not known. The CDR3 runs from the conserved cysteine through the conserved F or W. Each record gives: clone size, V gene, J gene, CDR3 length, D gene, CDR3 DNA, CDR3 protein. The D gene is left open where the match is weak. Where a row states a size, it is once, few, many or the class of an expanded clone; other rows omit it.

>few|TRBV9|TRBJ2-6|14|-
TGTGCCAGCAGCGTAGGCGACGGGGCCAACGTCCTGACTTTC
CASSVGDGANVLTF
>few|TRBV9|TRBJ1-2|16|TRBD1
TGTGCCAGCAGCGTAGACAACAGGGGTGCTAACTATGGCTACACCTTC
CASSVDNRGANYGYTF
>-|TRBV12-3/TRBV12-4|TRBJ2-1|14|-
TGTGCCAGCAGTTTATCAGGGGCCCCCGGTGAGCAGTTCTTC
CASSLSGAPGEQFF
>-|TRBV7-9|TRBJ1-1|14|-
TGTGCCAGCAGCTTATACGGCAGGAACACTGAAGCTTTCTTT
CASSLYGRNTEAFF
>few|TRBV6-5|TRBJ2-1|13|-
TGTGCCAGCAGTTTCGCAGGGCGATTGGAGCAGTTCTTC
CASSFAGRLEQFF
>-|TRBV9|TRBJ2-3|13|-
TGTGCCAGCAGCGGCGAGTCCACAGATACGCAGTATTTT
CASSGESTDTQYF
>-|TRBV20-1|TRBJ1-4|14|TRBD1
TGCAGTGCTAGAGATCAGGGGGCAGGAGAAAAACTGTTTTTT
CSARDQGAGEKLFF
>few|TRBV2|TRBJ2-1|14|-
TGTGCCAGCAGTCCTTGGGGCAGGGGAAATGAGCAGTTCTTC
CASSPWGRGNEQFF
>-|TRBV7-2|TRBJ2-3|16|TRBD2
TGTGCCAGCAGCCGCCAGACTAGCGGGGGTGCAGATACGCAGTATTTT
CASSRQTSGGADTQYF
>few|TRBV5-4|TRBJ2-3|13|TRBD1
TGTGCCGTCCTGACAGGGAACACAGATACGCAGTATTTT
CAVLTGNTDTQYF
>-|TRBV9|TRBJ2-3|19|TRBD2
TGTGCCAGCAGCGCGGAGGAACTAGCGGGGAGACGGGGAACAGATACGCAGTATTTT
CASSAEELAGRRGTDTQYF
>once|TRBV5-5|TRBJ1-6|17|-
TGTGCCAGCAGCAAACGGCACCCCGGGACCTATAATTCACCCCTCCACTTT
CASSKRHPGTYNSPLHF
>few|TRBV19|TRBJ1-5|17|TRBD1
TGTGCCAGTCACCCCACCCCCGGACAGGGGGTCGATCAGCCCCAGCATTTT
CASHPTPGQGVDQPQHF
>-|TRBV6-5|TRBJ2-7|15|TRBD1
TGTGCCAGCAGTTACTCGAACAGGGGAATCTACGAGCAGTACTTC
CASSYSNRGIYEQYF
>few|TRBV7-9|TRBJ2-5|14|-
TGTGCCAGCAGCTCCTCCAGGGTCCAGGAGACCCAGTACTTC
CASSSSRVQETQYF
>-|TRBV7-3|TRBJ1-5|17|TRBD1
TGTGCCAGCAGCATACTCACCCGGGACAGCCACAATCAGCCCCAGCATTTT
CASSILTRDSHNQPQHF
>-|TRBV30|TRBJ2-5|11|-
TGTGCCTGCAACGTCGGGGAGACCCAGTACTTC
CACNVGETQYF
>-|TRBV7-8|TRBJ2-2|16|-
TGTGCCAGCAGCGGGAAAACAGGGTCACACACCGGGGAGCTGTTTTTT
CASSGKTGSHTGELFF
>few|TRBV2|TRBJ2-3|13|-
TGTGCCAGCAGCCGCGCTAGCACAGATACGCAGTATTTT
CASSRASTDTQYF
>few|TRBV6-5|TRBJ1-6|13|-
TGTGCCAGCAGTTACAGGGCATATTCACCCCTCCACTTT
CASSYRAYSPLHF
>few|TRBV12-3/TRBV12-4|TRBJ1-3|15|-
TGTGCCAGCAGTCCCGGAGCACAGGAAGGAAACACCATATATTTT
CASSPGAQEGNTIYF
>many|TRBV7-9|TRBJ2-7|13|-
TGTGCCAGCAGCCGTGGGACTTCCTACGAGCAGTACTTC
CASSRGTSYEQYF
>-|TRBV3-1|TRBJ2-3|17|TRBD2
TGTGCCAGCAGCCAAGATGGAGCGGGAGAAGGCACAGATACGCAGTATTTT
CASSQDGAGEGTDTQYF
>-|TRBV12-3/TRBV12-4|TRBJ2-2|15|-
TGTGCCAGCAGTTTACCCCCAGGTCTTACCGGGGAGCTGTTTTTT
CASSLPPGLTGELFF
>-|TRBV7-3|TRBJ2-3|18|TRBD2
TGTGCCAGCAGCCGAATAGGGAGCGGGGGATCGGGCACAGATACGCAGTATTTT
CASSRIGSGGSGTDTQYF
>-|TRBV9|TRBJ1-1|12|-
TGTGCCGGCCGAGTCCGGGGGACTGAAGCTTTCTTT
CAGRVRGTEAFF
>few|TRBV14|TRBJ1-5|13|-
TGTGCCAGCAGCCAAGATGGGGGTCAGCCCCAGCATTTT
CASSQDGGQPQHF
>-|TRBV7-2|TRBJ1-1|15|-
TGTGCCAGCAGCTTAGAGGCCCCACCTTGGGGTGAAGCTTTCTTT
CASSLEAPPWGEAFF
>-|TRBV6-6|TRBJ1-5|14|-
TGTGCCAGCAGATCAATCAACGGTAATCAGCCCCAGCATTTT
CASRSINGNQPQHF
>many|TRBV4-3|TRBJ2-1|15|TRBD2
TGCGCCAGCAGACCCGGGACTAGCGCCTACAATGAGCAGTTCTTC
CASRPGTSAYNEQFF
>-|TRBV16|TRBJ1-1|14|-
TGTGCCAGCAGCCACGGGGTCTCGAACACTGAAGCTTTCTTT
CASSHGVSNTEAFF
>-|TRBV7-3|TRBJ2-7|15|-
TGTGCCAGCAGCTTGGGACCCTCTAGCTCCTACGAGCAGTACTTC
CASSLGPSSSYEQYF
>few|TRBV11-2|TRBJ2-3|13|-
TGTGCCAGCACGAAGGGTGCGACAGATACGCAGTATTTT
CASTKGATDTQYF
>-|TRBV28|TRBJ2-1|15|-
TGTGCCAGCAGTGGACGACGGGCCGAATACAATGAGCAGTTCTTC
CASSGRRAEYNEQFF
>many|TRBV5-1|TRBJ2-5|13|-
TGCGCCAGCAGCTTTACGGGGTTGGAGACCCAGTACTTC
CASSFTGLETQYF
>few|TRBV20-1|TRBJ2-7|12|-
TGCAGTGCTACCCTAAGGTCCTACGAGCAGTACTTC
CSATLRSYEQYF
>few|TRBV7-9|TRBJ2-7|15|-
TGTGCCAGCAGCTATCCAGACAGTCCGTCCTACGAGCAGTACTTC
CASSYPDSPSYEQYF
>-|TRBV29-1|TRBJ2-7|12|-
TGCAGCGTCCAAAAGCCCCTCTACGAGCAGTACTTC
CSVQKPLYEQYF
>-|TRBV19|TRBJ2-5|15|TRBD1
TGTGCCAGTAGCCCTGGACAGGGGATGTGGGAGACCCAGTACTTC
CASSPGQGMWETQYF
>-|TRBV6-2/TRBV6-3|TRBJ1-1|16|TRBD1
TGTGCCAGCAGGGGACAGGGGTTGGGCAAGAACTCTGAAGCTTTCTTT
CASRGQGLGKNSEAFF
>-|TRBV18|TRBJ2-5|15|-
TGTGCCAGCTCACCCCGGACAGCCTACCAAGAGACCCAGTACTTC
CASSPRTAYQETQYF
>-|TRBV7-9|TRBJ2-3|15|-
TGTGCCAGCAGCTTACGGAGAGTAGGGACAGATACGCAGTATTTT
CASSLRRVGTDTQYF
>-|TRBV18|TRBJ2-7|16|TRBD2
TGTGCCAGCTCACCGTGGGAGGGAATGTACTCCTACGAGCAGTACTTC
CASSPWEGMYSYEQYF
>many|TRBV6-2/TRBV6-3|TRBJ1-1|15|-
TGTGCCAGCAGTTACTCGGGGAGGGTTAACACTGAAGCTTTCTTT
CASSYSGRVNTEAFF
>few|TRBV6-6|TRBJ1-3|15|-
TGTGCCAGCAGTTACCCGACGGCCAGTGGAAACACCATATATTTT
CASSYPTASGNTIYF
>-|TRBV4-2|TRBJ1-5|16|-
TGTGCCAGCAGCCAAGATAGGGGAGGGGGGCGTCAGCCCCAGCATTTT
CASSQDRGGGRQPQHF
>few|TRBV4-3|TRBJ1-2|15|TRBD1
TGCGCCAGCAGCCAAGATCTTGCAGGGGGCTATGGCTACACCTTC
CASSQDLAGGYGYTF
>few|TRBV24-1|TRBJ2-1|14|-
TGTGCCACCAGTGGGGGGTGGAGCTACAATGAGCAGTTCTTC
CATSGGWSYNEQFF
>few|TRBV7-9|TRBJ2-3|16|TRBD2
TGTGCCAGCAGCTCCAGAGCGGGGGGGCGGTCAGATACGCAGTATTTT
CASSSRAGGRSDTQYF
>-|TRBV7-9|TRBJ2-3|15|-
TGTGCCAGCAGCTTAAGTGGAGTCAGGGCAGATACGCAGTATTTT
CASSLSGVRADTQYF
>-|TRBV10-3|TRBJ2-1|14|TRBD1
TGTGCCATCAGGCAGCAGGGGGTCAACAATGAGCAGTTCTTC
CAIRQQGVNNEQFF
>-|TRBV20-1|TRBJ2-7|16|TRBD2
TGCAGTGCTAGAGTGTTCGGCGGGGGTCCCGGCTACGAGCAGTACTTC
CSARVFGGGPGYEQYF
>few|TRBV7-6|TRBJ1-1|12|TRBD1
TGTGCCAGCAGCTTCACAGGGGGAGAAGCTTTCTTT
CASSFTGGEAFF
>few|TRBV12-3/TRBV12-4|TRBJ2-6|19|TRBD1
TGTGCCAGCAGTCCTCCCCCCGGGACAGGGAACCCCGGGGCCAACGTCCTGACTTTC
CASSPPPGTGNPGANVLTF
>few|TRBV4-1|TRBJ1-1|14|-
TGCGCCAGCAGCCAAGCCGGAGGCTGGGGTGAAGCTTTCTTT
CASSQAGGWGEAFF